This record concerns one T cell receptor (beta chain) sequence. Its antigen specificity is not known. No qualities accompany the bases; no much larger clone lies one base away. Measured from the cysteine to the phenylalanine, the CDR3 is 14 residues long. Of the read, only the CDR3 DNA is kept; its 42 bases are in frame from base 1. CDR1 and CDR2 are drawn from the germline V gene: MNHEY, SVGAGI. V is cut back by 5 bases and J by 10 bases, with 8 bases in the junction unmatched. The sample comes from a study of blood T cell repertoires in COVID-19 (dated by TCRdb to about 2020). About the study as a whole: Samples covering the acute and convalescent phases of COVID-19 were provided by collaborators in the United States, Italy and Spain. The prospective study material was composed of cDNA or gDNA derived from T cells, B-cell-depleted T cells, or PBMCs. The dataset comprised deeply sampled blood TCRbeta repertoires from subjects exposed to, actively infected with, or recovered from COVID-19. A freely available public database, intended as a resource for researchers studying the immune response to SARS-CoV-2, is where the repertoires were released. The samples were drawn from two sources: the first 160 participants of the ongoing ImmuneRACE study, and 1,200 or so subjects contributed by 6 global collaborators. The sample metadata nearly always contained a de-identified subject ID, COVID-19 status, age in years and sex. HLA class I and class II types, where available, came from metadata supplied by the sample provider rather than from assay-based typing. Overall study results and their limits: The amount of clinical and demographic metadata varied by source and participant and was provided uncurated.

The collaborating institutions used their own protocols to collect whole blood in K2EDTA tubes. Collaborator samples were shipped for TCRbeta analysis as frozen whole blood, isolated PBMCs, or DNA extracted from either sample type. TCRbeta CDR3 regions were amplified from genomic DNA using the immunoSEQ Assay, a bias-controlled multiplex PCR. In the original analysis: The number of nucleated cells in each sample was estimated by amplification of reference gene primers within the assay. To quantify the absolute abundance of each unique TCRbeta CDR3 rearrangement, sequence reads were collapsed and filtered. For each sample, productive Simpson clonality was calculated by taking the square root of Simpson's diversity index across productive rearrangements. The source is immuneACCESS, and TCRdb retained only in-frame sequences with V and J called. Part of the clones is not carried over; for the studies checked, unresolved V genes explain less than half of this, and the remainder is unexplained. V and J calls and clone size are copied from that table; D and trimming were computed from the DNA. In all, the sample holds about 100,000 clones, and 80% of those were seen once. Approximately 30% of the sample lies in the top ten.

The chain is assembled from TRBV6-5 and TRBJ1-6, and 7 bases in between align with TRBD1. The receptor's source is a man aged 65 to 85 with active or convalescent COVID-19. Source material: peripheral blood. The DNA is as follows: TGTGCCAGCAGTAAACAGGGGACGGACTCACCCCTCCACTTT. This encodes CASSKQGTDSPLHF.